This T cell receptor (beta chain) was captured by sequencing in a study of blood T cell repertoires in COVID-19. The V end lost 7 bases, the J end lost 1 base, and 15 bases lay between the germline ends. CDR1 and CDR2 (germline): GTSNPN, SVGIG (reference sequence). This CDR3 spans 14 amino acids. This clone occurred once. Per the study methods: Amplified reference gene primers provided the basis for estimating nucleated cell counts. Assay: immunoSEQ multiplex PCR; the TCRdb copy retains only in-frame clones and omits some. D and trimming come from the DNA, and the V and J calls and clone size come from that table. The repertoire holds some 160,000 clones, with 80% as singletons.

The chain carries TRBV30 and TRBJ2-3, with TRBD2 as a possible D gene (6 bases). This TCR derives from a man between 70 and 80 years old with active or convalescent COVID-19. The source material was peripheral blood. The CDR3, as DNA: TGTGCCTACGCCCCCAAGCGGGGCACAGATACGCAGTATTTT. Translated: CAYAPKRGTDTQYF. Full variable domain (missing parts from reference TRBV30 and TRBJ2-3): SQTIHQWPATLVQPVGSPLSLECTVEGTSNPNLYWYRQAAGRGLQLLFYSVGIGQISSEVPQNLSASRPQDRQFILSSKKLLLSDSGFYLCAYAPKRGTDTQYFGPGTRLTVL.